Detailed here is one T cell receptor beta chain. cDNA came from roughly 0.5 to 1 ug RNA primed by random hexamers. TCRdb independently ran MiXCR on the immunoSEQ multiplex PCR reads; one entry per CDR3 protein. The table shows about 200,000 distinct CDR3 sequences, with 92% occurring only once. Relapsing-remitting disease, either stable or active, was present in the multiple sclerosis controls, who were treatment-naive patients. FACS was used to enrich TEMRA cells, whereas the CD8+ and CD4+ T cells were obtained by negative isolation. The germline CDR1 and CDR2 sequences are LGHNT and FRNRAP. V dropped 1 base and J dropped 4 bases, with 22 bases sitting between them. This CDR3 is built from 18 residues. This entry belongs to a study of CD8 T cells in Susac syndrome.

The rearrangement uses TRBV12-5 and TRBJ1-1; TRBD1 is a possible D gene (6 bases). The sequence was collected from a human donor with multiple sclerosis. What was sequenced was CD8+ T cells from PBMCs. The CDR3 region is CASGLAYRGLTGGTEAFF. CDR3 DNA sequence: TGTGCTAGTGGTTTGGCATACCGGGGGCTGACTGGCGGCACTGAAGCTTTCTTT.